The 27 T cell receptor beta chains below were found in one sample sequenced in a study of blood T cell repertoires in COVID-19. Measured with immunoSEQ multiplex PCR; TCRdb has only the in-frame clones, and not every one. Of 350,000 or so clones listed, about 92% are singletons. The sequenced sample was peripheral blood. Every receptor here comes from a woman in her sixties or seventies with COVID-19, enrolled during active disease.

The chain links TRBV18 to TRBJ1-2, with TRBD1 matching 7 bases. This CDR3 spans 15 amino acids. Germline trimming cut 5 bases from V and 5 bases from J; bases unmatched to any gene: 11. Germline loops: CDR1 KGHSH, CDR2 LQKENI. CDR3 nucleotides: TGTGCCAGCTCAAGAGGTACAGGGGAGGCGTATGGCTACACCTTC. This codes for CASSRGTGEAYGYTF.

This chain joins TRBV6-5 and TRBJ2-7; 11 bases agree with TRBD1. Germline values: CDR1 MNHEY, CDR2 SVGAGI. The length of the CDR3 is 15 residues. V lost 6 bases to trimming and J lost 3 bases; unmatched junction nucleotides: 7. In nucleotides, the CDR3 is TGTGCCAGCAGGACCGGGACAGGGGGACTCTACGAGCAGTACTTC. Protein sequence: CASRTGTGGLYEQYF.

The genes are TRBV29-1 and TRBJ1-2, with TRBD1 identical over 9 bases. The length of the CDR3 is 14 residues. Germline loops: CDR1 SQVTM, CDR2 ANQGSEA. Trimming removed 7 bases from V and 5 bases from J; junction bases left unmatched: 11. This chain's CDR3 is CSAVLAGTGYGYTF. For the CDR3, the DNA is TGCAGCGCTGTCCTCGCTGGGACAGGGTATGGCTACACCTTC. Full variable domain (outside the CDR3, taken from reference TRBV29-1 and TRBJ1-2): SAVISQKPSRDICQRGTSLTIQCQVDSQVTMMFWYRQQPGQSLTLIATANQGSEATYESGFVIDKFPISRPNLTFSTLTVSNMSPEDSSIYLCSAVLAGTGYGYTFGSGTRLTVV.

The chain recombines TRBV27 with TRBJ1-3, with TRBD1 identical over 8 bases. The J segment lost 3 bases and the V segment lost 10 bases, leaving 5 bases of the junction unmatched. The CDR3 has 13 residues. Germline V gene lookup returns CDR1 MNHEY and CDR2 SMNVEV (reference sequence). DNA for the CDR3: TGTGCCACCGCGACAGGGGTTGGAAACACCATATATTTT. This translates into CATATGVGNTIYF.

The chain joins TRBV27 to TRBJ1-1; D unclear. The CDR3 consists of 14 residues. Trimming cost V 3 bases and J 4 bases, with 12 bases left between them. Germline CDR1 MNHEY, CDR2 SMNVEV (reference sequence). CDR3 DNA: TGTGCCAGCAGTTTCCGGGAAGGAAGCACTGAAGCTTTCTTT. Residues: CASSFREGSTEAFF.

CDR3 region: CASSSSGGSYEQYF. The CDR3 DNA follows: TGTGCCAGCAGCTCATCAGGGGGAAGCTACGAGCAGTACTTC. The chain is built from TRBV7-2 and TRBJ2-7, with 7 bases matching TRBD1. The junction had 6 bases not matched to a gene; V was cut back by 4 bases and J by 3 bases. Per germline, CDR1 SGHTA and CDR2 FQGNSA. This CDR3 region has 14 residues.

The V call is TRBV7-2, the J call TRBJ2-3; 10 nucleotides align to TRBD2. V shed 5 bases, J shed 4 bases, and the junction held 6 bases outside the gene matches. Germline values: CDR1 SGHTA, CDR2 FQGNSA. There are 15 residues in the CDR3. CDR3: CASSESGGGADTQYF. As DNA, the CDR3 is TGTGCCAGCAGCGAGAGCGGGGGGGGCGCAGATACGCAGTATTTT.

The chain uses TRBV7-8 and TRBJ2-1; tentatively, D is TRBD2 (7 bases). Trimming removed 5 bases at V and 1 base at J, with 12 bases between. Looked up from germline, CDR1 is SGHVS and CDR2 is FQNEAQ. This CDR3 region has 15 residues. CDR3 in amino acids: CASSRRGGSYNEQFF. The CDR3 DNA sequence: TGTGCCAGCAGCCGGAGGGGGGGGTCCTACAATGAGCAGTTCTTC.

The V and J genes are TRBV7-9 and TRBJ2-4, with 7 bases matching TRBD2. The germline V gene has CDR1 SEHNR and CDR2 FQNEAQ (reference sequence). This CDR3 spans 17 amino acids. The junction had 10 bases not matched to a gene; V was cut back by 4 bases and J by 1 base. In nucleotides, the CDR3 is TGTGCCAGCAGCTCAAACCGGGACGGGAGGGCCAAAAACATTCAGTACTTC. Translation gives CASSSNRDGRAKNIQYF.

V usage is TRBV5-1 and J usage is TRBJ2-2; TRBD2 matches at 11 bases. This CDR3 has 16 residues. J was trimmed by 0 bases and V by 4 bases; bases with no gene match: 2. In germline, CDR1 is SGHRS, CDR2 YFSETQ. CDR3 sequence: CASSAGLAANTGELFF. The CDR3 bases are TGCGCCAGCAGCGCGGGACTAGCGGCGAACACCGGGGAGCTGTTTTTT.

V usage is TRBV6-5 and J usage is TRBJ1-1; maybe TRBD1 (5 bases). There are 13 residues in the CDR3. Germline V CDR1 and CDR2: MNHEY, SVGAGI. The V gene lost 4 bases and the J gene lost 1 base, with 7 bases spanning the gap. This CDR3 is CASSLTGNTEAFF. Written as DNA, the CDR3 is TGTGCCAGCAGTTTAACAGGGAACACTGAAGCTTTCTTT.

The chain carries TRBV18 and TRBJ2-7, with 8 bases that match TRBD1. Germline V gives CDR1 KGHSH, CDR2 LQKENI. Unmatched junction bases numbered 3, after V lost 8 bases and J lost 0 bases. The CDR3 spans 13 residues. The DNA for the CDR3 is TGTGCCAGCGCGGGACAGGACTCCTACGAGCAGTACTTC. Its translation: CASAGQDSYEQYF.

In the case of this clone: The same CDR3 also results from other DNA sequences found in this sample. The chain carries TRBV7-9 and TRBJ2-2; 9 nucleotides line up with TRBD2. Germline-derived CDR1 and CDR2 are SEHNR and FQNEAQ (reference sequence). Trimming removed 6 bases from V and 1 base from J; junction bases left unmatched: 3. The CDR3 contains 15 residues. The CDR3 here is CASRILAGNTGELFF. The CDR3 coding sequence is TGTGCCAGCAGAATACTAGCGGGGAACACCGGGGAGCTGTTTTTT.

The J gene is TRBJ2-1, the V gene TRBV19, with D maybe TRBD2 (6 bases). V was shortened by 3 bases and J by 7 bases, with 16 bases between the two germline ends. The CDR3 runs to 15 residues. In germline, CDR1 is LNHDA, CDR2 SQIVND (reference sequence). In DNA, the CDR3 is TGTGCCAGTAGTATCCGGAAGGGAGGTGTTAATGAGCAGTTCTTC. This translates into CASSIRKGGVNEQFF.

The genes are TRBV12-3 or TRBV12-4 and TRBJ1-1, with TRBD1 matching over 7 bases. The ends lost 6 bases at V and 8 bases at J; junction bases unmatched: 6. The CDR3 length is 12 residues. The CDR3: CASSMGTVEAFF. In nucleotides, the CDR3 is TGTGCCAGCAGCATGGGGACAGTGGAAGCTTTCTTT.

As to this clone: One end of the junction is discordant with germline, which a read error may explain. J is TRBJ2-1 and V is TRBV19; 13 bases match TRBD2. Germline values: CDR1 LNHDA, CDR2 SQIVND (reference sequence). The length of the CDR3 is 17 residues. CDR3 DNA sequence: TGTGCCAGTAGTATAGATTTTAGCGGACTAGCGGGGGCCGGTTGCGTCTTC. Its translation is CASSIDFSGLAGAGCVF. The full variable domain, completed using reference TRBV19 and TRBJ2-1, is DGGITQSPKYLFRKEGQNVTLSCEQNLNHDAMYWYRQDPGQGLRLIYYSQIVNDFQKGDIAEGYSVSREKKESFPLTVTSAQKNPTAFYLCASSIDFSGLAGAGCVFGPGTRLTVL.

This clone was recorded once. The J gene is TRBJ1-5, the V gene TRBV2; no clear D. The CDR3 is made up of 15 amino acids. Trimming took 6 bases from V and 0 from J, leaving 12 bases between them. The germline CDR1 and CDR2 sequences are SNHLY and FYNNEI. The CDR3 coding sequence is TGTGCCAGCAGGGGAGAGATCTATAGCAATCAGCCCCAGCATTTT. Translated: CASRGEIYSNQPQHF.

This chain uses TRBV5-1 with TRBJ1-4; weak D call: TRBD1 (6 bases). Between the trimmed V and J ends, which lost 0 bases and 7 bases, there was a span of 10 bases. This CDR3 contains 14 residues. Per the germline V gene, CDR1 is SGHRS and CDR2 is YFSETQ. The CDR3 region is CASSLAGAGEKLFF. The CDR3 nucleotides are TGCGCCAGCAGCTTGGCAGGGGCTGGTGAAAAACTGTTTTTT.

The chain uses TRBV18 and TRBJ2-7; 7 bases line up with TRBD1. CDR1 is KGHSH and CDR2 is LQKENI in the germline V gene. The CDR3 extends over 15 amino acids. Losses at the gene ends were 2 bases for V and 7 bases for J; bases not matched to a gene: 11. The CDR3 bases are TGTGCCAGCTCACCATCCCCAGGGGGAATAAGGGAGCAGTACTTC. Residues: CASSPSPGGIREQYF.

A single count supports this clone. The chain couples TRBV3-1 (or the pseudogene TRBV3-2) to TRBJ2-5, with 11 bases lining up with TRBD2. Germline CDR1 and CDR2: LGHDT and YNNKEL (reference sequence). The V and J ends lost 4 bases and 4 bases, in that order; junction bases with no gene match: 2. CDR3 length: 14 residues. The CDR3: CASSRGLAGETQYF. The CDR3 bases are TGTGCCAGCAGCCGAGGACTAGCGGGAGAGACCCAGTACTTC.

The chain joins TRBV28 to TRBJ2-7; possible D gene TRBD1, 6 bases. Trimming cost V 6 bases and J 6 bases, with 15 bases left between them. In germline, CDR1 is MDHEN, CDR2 SYDVKM. The length of the CDR3 is 13 residues. CDR3 sequence (DNA): TGTGCCAGCAGCGACCGGCAGGGGTCCGAGCAGTACTTC. This translates into CASSDRQGSEQYF.

This chain connects TRBV20-1 to TRBJ1-1; D is unclear. V lost 7 bases and J lost 11, with 11 bases in between. CDR3 size: 9 residues. Germline-derived CDR1 and CDR2 are DFQATT and SNEGSKA (reference sequence). This CDR3 is CSVGRNAFF. The DNA for the CDR3 is TGCAGTGTGGGGAGGAACGCTTTCTTT.

CDR3 protein: CAAGEGGNTIYF. DNA of the CDR3: TGTGCCGCCGGAGAGGGTGGAAACACCATATATTTT. The genes are TRBV19 and TRBJ1-3; D is undetermined. The ends were cut back, 11 bases at V and 3 bases at J, with 11 bases in the middle. The CDR3 runs to 12 residues. Germline V gene sequence: CDR1 LNHDA, CDR2 SQIVND (reference sequence).

V usage is TRBV27 and J usage is TRBJ2-3, with 11 bases fitting TRBD2. CDR3 size: 15 residues. Germline lookup yields CDR1 MNHEY and CDR2 SMNVEV (reference sequence). V lost 3 bases to trimming and J lost 6 bases; unmatched junction nucleotides: 5. CDR3 sequence: CASSFIAGGPDTQYF. The CDR3 bases are TGTGCCAGCAGTTTCATAGCGGGGGGGCCGGATACGCAGTATTTT.

The V call is TRBV11-2, the J call TRBJ2-3, with D possibly matching TRBD1 (8 bases). The CDR3 totals 17 residues. The germline gives CDR1 SGHAT, CDR2 FQNNGV. The V gene lost 2 bases and the J gene lost 4 bases, with 19 bases spanning the gap. The CDR3 loop reads CASSLPRTGRVADTQYF. The CDR3 region has the DNA TGTGCCAGCAGCTTACCTCGGACAGGGAGGGTGGCAGATACGCAGTATTTT. Combining the CDR3 with reference TRBV11-2 and TRBJ2-3 gives the whole variable domain EAGVAQSPRYKIIEKRQSVAFWCNPISGHATLYWYQQILGQGPKLLIQFQNNGVVDDSQLPKDRFSAERLKGVDSTLKIQPAKLEDSAVYLCASSLPRTGRVADTQYFGPGTRLTVL.

The chain combines TRBV10-2 with TRBJ2-1; 7 bases align to TRBD2. Germline V lookup: CDR1 WSHSY, CDR2 SAAADI. V gave up 3 bases and J gave up 3 bases; unmatched junction bases: 11. CDR3 length equals 17 residues. CDR3 protein: CASSEERPGGGYNEQFF. The CDR3, as DNA: TGCGCCAGCAGTGAAGAGCGACCGGGAGGCGGCTACAATGAGCAGTTCTTC.

This sequence joins TRBV5-1 and TRBJ2-1; D might be TRBD1 (6 bases). The CDR3 is made up of 14 amino acids. The germline gives CDR1 SGHRS, CDR2 YFSETQ. V was pared by 4 bases and J by 3 bases, with 11 bases between. The CDR3 DNA reads as TGCGCCAGCAGCAGGGACACTGGCTACAATGAGCAGTTCTTC. The encoded protein is CASSRDTGYNEQFF. Drawing the rest from reference TRBV5-1 and TRBJ2-1, the complete variable domain is KAGVTQTPRYLIKTRGQQVTLSCSPISGHRSVSWYQQTPGQGLQFLFEYFSETQRNKGNFPGRFSGRQFSNSRSEMNVSTLELGDSALYLCASSRDTGYNEQFFGPGTRLTVL.